The 2 T cell receptor beta chains in this list originate from one sample, sequenced in a study of regulatory T cells in long-lasting Graves disease (TCRdb year 2021). The method behind the library was multiplex PCR. TCRdb records Illumina HiSeq 4000 as the sequencer. TCR beta libraries were built with iRepertoire HTBI primers and Arm-PCR amplification of CDR3 regions. Using fastp trimming at Q25 and MiXCR clonotype assembly, TCRdb reanalyzed the public sequencing data and kept in-frame beta chains. Rows with one shared CDR3 protein collapse into an entry with the most common genes and DNA. The table for this sample lists approximately 350,000 distinct CDR3 sequences; roughly 24% of them were counted only once. In total, the top ten clones hold about 29% of the sample. What this sample's time point label stands for: persistent/refractory GD, antithyroid drugs over 5 years with positive TRAb. For both TCR sequencing and RNA sequencing, RNA was extracted from PBMCs in TRIzol.

The material sequenced was peripheral blood mononuclear cells (PBMCs), taken when the disease was refractory, from a patient treated with antithyroid drugs. These receptors all come from a middle-aged woman with Graves disease. Donor details come from another sample of the same person, matched by shared clones.

V gene TRBV10-3 combines with J gene TRBJ2-2; D gene uncertain. The germline gives CDR1 ENHRY, CDR2 SYGVKD. This CDR3 contains 13 residues. Between the trimmed V and J ends, which lost 8 bases and 6 bases, there was a span of 13 bases. CDR3 bases: TGTGCCATCCAACTTGGAGTACCCGGGGAGCTGTTTTTT. Amino acid sequence: CAIQLGVPGELFF.

This clonotype appeared many times. This chain links TRBV6-1 with TRBJ1-1; TRBD1 aligns across 7 bases. There are 14 residues in the CDR3. Germline trimming cut 6 bases from V and 5 bases from J; bases unmatched to any gene: 9. CDR1 is MNHNS, CDR2 SASEGT, per germline. The CDR3, as DNA: TGTGCCAGCAGCATTAACAGGGGATGGACTGAAGCTTTCTTT. It translates to CASSINRGWTEAFF.